This TCR beta chain was captured in a study of T cells expressing NK-cell markers. The wider study: Sorted CD3+CD56+NKG2C+, CD3+CD56+NKG2C- and CD3+CD56-NKG2C+ T-cell subsets were beta-chain profiled. Points from the study as a whole: Nothing established the HCMV specificity of expanded NKG2C+ T cell clones. CD8+ T cells in six donors included dominant NKG2C+ clonotypes at 1.0-7.0%.

Germline V CDR1 and CDR2: SGHDN, FVKESK. The CDR3 sequence is 17 residues long. Notes on this clonotype: Its specificity is unknown.

TCRdb re-called the 5' RACE reads, yielding one record per CDR3 amino acid sequence without DNA. The table lists about 540,000 distinct CDR3 sequences. The gene calls are TRBV14 and TRBJ2-1; there is no DNA to check the TCRdb D call of TRBD2. Specimen: blood T cells: a sorted CD56 or NKG2C T cell subset, CD4+ or CD8+ T cells, or bulk PBMC T cells (not recorded which). This clonotype was obtained from a man between 18 and 29 years old in good health. The CDR3 is CASSRTSDYISYNEQFF.